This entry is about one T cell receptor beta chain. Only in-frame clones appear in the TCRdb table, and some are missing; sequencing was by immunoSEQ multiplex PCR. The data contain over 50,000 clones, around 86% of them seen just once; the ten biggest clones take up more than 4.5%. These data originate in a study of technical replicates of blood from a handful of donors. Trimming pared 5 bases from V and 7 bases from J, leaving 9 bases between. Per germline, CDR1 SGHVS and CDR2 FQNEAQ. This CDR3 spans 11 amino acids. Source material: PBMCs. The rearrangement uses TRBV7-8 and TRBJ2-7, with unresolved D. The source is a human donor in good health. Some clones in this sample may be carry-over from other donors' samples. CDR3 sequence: CASSRSREQYF. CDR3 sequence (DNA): TGTGCCAGCAGCCGAAGTCGGGAGCAGTACTTC.